Below are 25 T cell receptor beta chains sequenced from a single sample in a study of vaccination effects on CD4 cells after COVID-19. Antigen specificity for these receptors is unknown. Here immunoSEQ multiplex PCR was the method, and the copy in TCRdb shows in-frame clones only, minus some. The data show about 37,000 clones, with around 73% seen just once and 33% held by the top ten. Within the ViraFEST assay, antigen-specific CD4+ T cells underwent expansion with viral peptide pools prior to sequencing. After roughly 9 days in culture, the CD4+ T cells were isolated. SARS-CoV-2 infected the person between March and December 2020, as confirmed by PCR. Sequenced here: CD4+ T cells from PBMCs cultured with a peptide pool, sampled before COVID-19 vaccination. The receptors were sampled from a human donor who had a prior SARS-CoV-2 infection.

The genes are TRBV7-8 and TRBJ1-6; a weak D match, TRBD1 (6 bases). V was trimmed by 6 bases and J by 8 bases, leaving 11 bases between them. CDR3 size: 13 residues. From germline, CDR1 is SGHVS and CDR2 FQNEAQ. CDR3 loop: CASRPRGDSPLHF. Here the CDR3 DNA reads TGTGCCAGCAGGCCCAGGGGTGATTCACCCCTCCACTTT.

This clone appeared once. The V gene is TRBV18, the J gene TRBJ2-2; 13 bases are shared with TRBD2. CDR1 is KGHSH and CDR2 is LQKENI in the germline V gene. V dropped 2 bases and J dropped 5; count of bases not matched to a gene: 5. The CDR3 is 17 residues long. CDR3: CASSPTLAGGPTGELFF. In DNA, the CDR3 is TGTGCCAGCTCACCAACACTAGCGGGAGGGCCAACCGGGGAGCTGTTTTTT.

The J gene is TRBJ1-5, the V gene TRBV30; D perhaps matches TRBD1 (5 bases). CDR1 is GTSNPN and CDR2 is SVGIG in the germline V gene (reference sequence). The CDR3 covers 14 residues. The germline V and J ends were trimmed by 1 base and 10 bases, with 17 bases remaining between them. Written as DNA, the CDR3 is TGTGCCTGGAGTGGCCCAGGGACTATCCACCCCCAGCATTTT. Translation gives CAWSGPGTIHPQHF.

This clone has just a few counts. The junction and the germline gene differ at one end; a read error may be behind it. This chain connects TRBV2 to TRBJ2-1, with 10 bases identical to TRBD2. The CDR3 runs to 15 residues. The germline CDR1 and CDR2 sequences are SNHLY and FYNNEI. The CDR3 loop reads CASREAGGLYNEQFF. CDR3 coding DNA: TGTGCCAGCAGGGAAGCGGGGGGGCTCTACAATGAGCAGTTCTTC.

The J gene is TRBJ1-1, the V gene TRBV5-1, with D unclear. CDR3 length equals 14 residues. Trimming shortened V by 1 base and J by 4 bases, and 11 bases separated the two germline ends. Germline CDR1 and CDR2: SGHRS and YFSETQ. DNA of the CDR3: TGCGCCAGCAGCTTGTCTGGGTTTCTCACTGAAGCTTTCTTT. Translated, it gives CASSLSGFLTEAFF. Complete variable domain (other parts from reference TRBV5-1 and TRBJ1-1): KAGVTQTPRYLIKTRGQQVTLSCSPISGHRSVSWYQQTPGQGLQFLFEYFSETQRNKGNFPGRFSGRQFSNSRSEMNVSTLELGDSALYLCASSLSGFLTEAFFGQGTRLTVV.

This clone appeared once. The chain is built from TRBV4-3 and TRBJ2-2; TRBD2 agrees at 9 bases. V was pared by 4 bases and J by 5 bases, with 2 bases of the junction left unmatched. The CDR3 has 14 amino acids. The germline V gene encodes CDR1 LGHNA and CDR2 YSLEER. The CDR3 sequence is CASSPLAGTGELFF. The CDR3, as DNA: TGCGCCAGCAGCCCCCTAGCGGGAACCGGGGAGCTGTTTTTT.

The V call is TRBV4-2, the J call TRBJ1-2; D not certain. V lost 1 base and J 6 bases, leaving 6 bases between the germline ends. Per germline, CDR1 LGHNA and CDR2 YNFKEQ. There are 12 residues in the CDR3. The CDR3 spells CASSQGRDGYTF. For the CDR3, the DNA is TGTGCCAGCAGCCAAGGGAGGGATGGCTACACCTTC.

The chain uses TRBV25-1 and TRBJ1-5; the D is unclear. Germline V CDR1 and CDR2: MGHDK, SYGVNS. V was trimmed by 0 bases and J by 4 bases, leaving 16 bases between them. The CDR3 has 17 amino acids. CDR3 DNA sequence: TGTGCCAGCAGTGAATACTCGGACTGGGCACTTAATCAGCCCCAGCATTTT. Residues: CASSEYSDWALNQPQHF.

This chain joins TRBV4-2 and TRBJ2-5; the D is unclear. Trimming took off 4 bases at V and 11 bases at J, with 20 bases between the two ends. CDR1 LGHNA and CDR2 YNFKEQ come from the germline V gene. The CDR3 extends over 14 amino acids. CDR3 loop: CASSPLLSQAIQYF. The CDR3, as DNA: TGTGCCAGCAGCCCATTACTAAGCCAGGCAATTCAGTACTTC.

This chain connects TRBV30 to TRBJ2-5; a possible D gene is TRBD2 (5 bases). The CDR3 is 13 residues long. Per the germline V gene, CDR1 is GTSNPN and CDR2 is SVGIG (reference sequence). Trimming shortened V by 0 bases and J by 2 bases, and 7 bases separated the two germline ends. CDR3 bases: TGTGCCTGGAGTGTACGGGATCAAGAGACCCAGTACTTC. It is translated as CAWSVRDQETQYF. The whole variable domain, remainder taken from reference TRBV30 and TRBJ2-5, is SQTIHQWPATLVQPVGSPLSLECTVEGTSNPNLYWYRQAAGRGLQLLFYSVGIGQISSEVPQNLSASRPQDRQFILSSKKLLLSDSGFYLCAWSVRDQETQYFGPGTRLLVL.

V usage is TRBV6-6 and J usage is TRBJ1-1; D remains ambiguous. Germline values: CDR1 MNHNY, CDR2 SVGAGI (reference sequence). Between the trimmed V and J ends, which lost 7 bases and 3 bases, there was a span of 12 bases. CDR3 length: 13 residues. DNA of the CDR3: TGTGCCAGCACCTCCCAAGGCGACACTGAAGCTTTCTTT. Protein sequence: CASTSQGDTEAFF.

The CDR3 loop is CASSHRVLQETQYF. The CDR3 DNA reads as TGCGCCAGCAGCCACAGGGTGCTCCAAGAGACCCAGTACTTC. The chain has TRBV4-1 and TRBJ2-5; a weak D match, TRBD1 (5 bases). This CDR3 has 14 residues. Between the trimmed V and J ends, which lost 3 bases and 1 base, there was a span of 9 bases. CDR1 is MGHRA, CDR2 YSYEKL, per germline.

This sequence joins TRBV5-4 and TRBJ2-3, with D unresolved. This CDR3 comprises 14 residues. The ends were cut back, 6 bases at V and 5 bases at J, with 16 bases in the middle. The germline V gene has CDR1 SGHNT and CDR2 YYREEE (reference sequence). The CDR3 nucleotides read TGTGCCAGCACCTTCCCATTTTCCGAAGATACGCAGTATTTT. It specifies CASTFPFSEDTQYF. The whole variable domain, remainder taken from reference TRBV5-4 and TRBJ2-3, is ETGVTQSPTHLIKTRGQQVTLRCSSQSGHNTVSWYQQALGQGPQFIFQYYREEENGRGNFPPRFSGLQFPNYSSELNVNALELDDSALYLCASTFPFSEDTQYFGPGTRLTVL.

The rearrangement joins TRBV29-1 to TRBJ2-7, with a weak D call TRBD2 (6 bases). Germline V CDR1 and CDR2: SQVTM, ANQGSEA. The V and J ends lost 4 bases and 2 bases respectively, with 12 bases between them. The CDR3 is made up of 13 amino acids. CDR3 bases: TGCAGCGTTGCTGGCGGGACCGCCTACGAGCAGTACTTC. Residues: CSVAGGTAYEQYF.

The chain is built from TRBV7-9 and TRBJ1-3; D gene uncertain. The CDR3 is 14 amino acids. V lost 4 bases to trimming and J lost 4 bases, with 11 bases between them. CDR1 SEHNR and CDR2 FQNEAQ come from the germline V gene (reference sequence). The CDR3 bases are TGTGCCAGCAGCTCACGGACGGGGGGAAACACCATATATTTT. Its translation is CASSSRTGGNTIYF.

The rearrangement links TRBV18 to TRBJ2-2, with unresolved D. CDR1 and CDR2 from the germline V gene are KGHSH and LQKENI. The CDR3 has 19 amino acids. The germline V and J ends were trimmed by 3 bases and 2 bases, with 22 bases remaining between them. The CDR3 sequence: CASSPNRKNYDGNTGELFF. For the CDR3, the DNA is TGTGCCAGCTCACCGAACCGCAAAAACTACGATGGAAACACCGGGGAGCTGTTTTTT.

CDR3 nucleotides: TGTGCCAGCAGCCGGTCTAATGGGGGTGGCTACACCTTC. It codes for CASSRSNGGGYTF. V and J are TRBV4-2 and TRBJ1-2; a possible D gene is TRBD1 (5 bases). The length of the CDR3 is 13 residues. CDR1 is LGHNA, CDR2 YNFKEQ, per germline. V lost 4 bases and J lost 7, with 13 bases in between.

The rearrangement uses TRBV7-2 and TRBJ1-1; 9 nucleotides line up with TRBD1. CDR1 SGHTA and CDR2 FQGNSA come from the germline V gene. There are 14 residues in the CDR3. V was pared by 2 bases and J by 5 bases, with 3 bases of the junction left unmatched. CDR3 sequence (DNA): TGTGCCAGCAGCTTAATGGACAGGGGAACTGAAGCTTTCTTT. Residues: CASSLMDRGTEAFF.

This chain links TRBV20-1 with TRBJ2-1; D ambiguous. From germline, CDR1 is DFQATT and CDR2 SNEGSKA (reference sequence). The CDR3 is 14 amino acids. With 3 bases removed from V and 6 bases from J, the gap between germline ends came to 15 bases. The CDR3 protein is CSASRLGIGNEQFF. CDR3 bases: TGCAGTGCTAGTCGTCTAGGAATAGGCAATGAGCAGTTCTTC.

The rearrangement uses TRBV7-2 and TRBJ2-4, with unresolved D. CDR1 is SGHTA and CDR2 is FQGNSA in the germline V gene. The V gene lost 7 bases and the J gene lost 0 bases, with 10 bases spanning the gap. The CDR3 has 14 amino acids. Here the CDR3 DNA reads TGTGCCAGCACCCCGAAGGGAGCCAAAAACATTCAGTACTTC. Residues: CASTPKGAKNIQYF.

This chain uses TRBV2 with TRBJ1-1; 7 bases match TRBD1. The CDR3 is 12 amino acids. The ends lost 5 bases at V and 10 bases at J; junction bases unmatched: 7. CDR1 and CDR2 from the germline V gene are SNHLY and FYNNEI. The CDR3 bases are TGTGCCAGCAGTCGACAGGGCTCGGGAGCTTTCTTT. This translates into CASSRQGSGAFF.

This clone has only a few counts. CDR3 nucleotide sequence: TGTGCCAGCAGCTTCCAGGGGGCTCGGAATTCACCCCTCCACTTT. Translating it yields CASSFQGARNSPLHF. The chain carries TRBV5-8 and TRBJ1-6, with TRBD1 identical over 8 bases. Germline V CDR1 and CDR2: SGHTS, YDEGEE. The CDR3 totals 15 residues. The V gene end was trimmed by 2 bases and the J gene end by 7 bases; junction bases not matched to a gene: 5.

The V gene is TRBV5-4, the J gene TRBJ2-1; no reliable D call. Per germline, CDR1 SGHNT and CDR2 YYREEE (reference sequence). This CDR3 contains 14 residues. The germline V and J ends were trimmed by 4 bases and 4 bases, with 12 bases remaining between them. The CDR3 DNA reads as TGTGCCAGCAGCAGACAAAACGAATACAATGAGCAGTTCTTC. Translated, it gives CASSRQNEYNEQFF.

The count of this clone is one. The gene calls are TRBV11-2 and TRBJ1-4, with D perhaps TRBD1 (5 bases). The germline V gene has CDR1 SGHAT and CDR2 FQNNGV. Trimming left V 2 bases short and J 6 bases short, with 13 bases between. The CDR3 is made up of 15 amino acids. CDR3 region: CASSLTTATYEKLFF. In DNA form, the CDR3 reads TGTGCCAGCAGCTTAACGACAGCCACTTATGAAAAACTGTTTTTT. The entire variable domain, with the rest obtained from reference TRBV11-2 and TRBJ1-4, is as follows: EAGVAQSPRYKIIEKRQSVAFWCNPISGHATLYWYQQILGQGPKLLIQFQNNGVVDDSQLPKDRFSAERLKGVDSTLKIQPAKLEDSAVYLCASSLTTATYEKLFFGSGTQLSVL.

J is TRBJ2-2 and V is TRBV15; D gene unclear. Per germline, CDR1 LNHNV and CDR2 YYDKDF (reference sequence). The CDR3 covers 14 residues. V shed 2 bases and J shed 5 bases, with 9 bases lying between them. The CDR3 here is CATSRSSTTGELFF. The CDR3 region has the DNA TGTGCCACCAGCAGATCGAGTACTACCGGGGAGCTGTTTTTT.